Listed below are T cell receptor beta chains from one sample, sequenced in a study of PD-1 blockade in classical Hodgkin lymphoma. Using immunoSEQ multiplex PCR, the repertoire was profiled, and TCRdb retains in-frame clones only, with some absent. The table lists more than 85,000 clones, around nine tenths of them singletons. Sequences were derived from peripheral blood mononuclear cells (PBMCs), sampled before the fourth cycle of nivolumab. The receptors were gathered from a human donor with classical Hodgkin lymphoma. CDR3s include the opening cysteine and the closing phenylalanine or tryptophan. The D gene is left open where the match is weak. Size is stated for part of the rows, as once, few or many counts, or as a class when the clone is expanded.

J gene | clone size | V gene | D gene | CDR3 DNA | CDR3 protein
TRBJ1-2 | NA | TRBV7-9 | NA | TGTGCCAGCAGCAAAGCAGCGGGGGGACCTAACTATGGCTACACCTTC | CASSKAAGGPNYGYTF
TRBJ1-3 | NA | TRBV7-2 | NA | TGTGCCAGCAGCTTAGGATCGGGAACCATCTCTGGAAACACCATATATTTT | CASSLGSGTISGNTIYF
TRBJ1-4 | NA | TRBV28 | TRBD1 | TGTGCCAGCAGACCTACCGGGACAGGCGCAACTAATGAAAAACTGTTTTTT | CASRPTGTGATNEKLFF
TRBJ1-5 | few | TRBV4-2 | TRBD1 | TGTGCCAGCAGCCAGGTCAAGGGGGCCGGGCAGCCCCAGCATTTT | CASSQVKGAGQPQHF
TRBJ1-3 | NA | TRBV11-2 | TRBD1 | TGTGCCAGCAGCTTAGTGGGAGGGGGCAGAAACACCATATATTTT | CASSLVGGGRNTIYF
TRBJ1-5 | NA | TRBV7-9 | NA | TGTGCCAGCAGCTTAAACAGCAATCAGCCCCAGCATTTT | CASSLNSNQPQHF
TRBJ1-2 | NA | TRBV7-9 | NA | TGTGCCAGCACCAAGGGGGGACCCTATGGCTACACCTTC | CASTKGGPYGYTF
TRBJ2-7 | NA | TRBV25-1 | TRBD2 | TGTGCCAGCAGGGTAGCGGGGTCCTACGAGCAGTACTTC | CASRVAGSYEQYF
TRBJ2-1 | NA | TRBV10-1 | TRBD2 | TGCGCCAGCGGGACTAAGGTCCTCAATGAGCAGTTCTTC | CASGTKVLNEQFF
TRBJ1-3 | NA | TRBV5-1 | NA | TGCGCCAGCAGCTTGGGAGGGGCTGGAAACACCATATATTTT | CASSLGGAGNTIYF
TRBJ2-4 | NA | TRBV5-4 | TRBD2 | TGTGCCAGCAGCTTCCGACTAGCGGGAGGGCGTATGTACTCAAACATTCAGTACTTC | CASSFRLAGGRMYSNIQYF
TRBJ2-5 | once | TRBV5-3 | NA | TGTGCCCACCCATTAGGGCCCCGGGGCTCCCCAATTGAGACCCAGTACTTC | CAHPLGPRGSPIETQYF
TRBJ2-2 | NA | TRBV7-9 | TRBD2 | TGTGCCAGCAGCGCCCCGTCGGGGGGAAACACCGGGGAGCTGTTTTTT | CASSAPSGGNTGELFF
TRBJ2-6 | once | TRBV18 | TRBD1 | TGTGCCAGCTCACTCCAGACAGGGCGATATGGGGCCAACGTCCTGACTTTC | CASSLQTGRYGANVLTF
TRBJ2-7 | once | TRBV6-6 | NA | TGTGCCTCCTCCATTGGGGGTTACGAGCAGTACTTC | CASSIGGYEQYF
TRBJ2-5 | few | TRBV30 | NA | TGTGCCTGGAGTCTAGGCCAGGGGAGAAGGGAGACCCAGTACTTC | CAWSLGQGRRETQYF
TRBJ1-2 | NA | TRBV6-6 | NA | TGTGCCAGCAGTTACTCGTCCGGACAGATCTATGGCTACACCTTC | CASSYSSGQIYGYTF
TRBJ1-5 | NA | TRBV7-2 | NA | TGTGCCAGCAGCTCGACAGTGAATAGCAATCAGCCCCAGCATTTT | CASSSTVNSNQPQHF
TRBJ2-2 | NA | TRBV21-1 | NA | TGTGCCAGCAGCAAAGTGGGACCCCAACCGAACACCGGGGAGCTGTTTTTT | CASSKVGPQPNTGELFF
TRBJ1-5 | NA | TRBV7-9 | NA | TGTGCCAGCAGCTTAGGTATCCCAGGGCTTAGCAATCAGCCCCAGCATTTT | CASSLGIPGLSNQPQHF
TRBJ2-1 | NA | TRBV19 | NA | TGTGCCAGTAGTATACAGGCGGACAATGAGCAGTTCTTC | CASSIQADNEQFF
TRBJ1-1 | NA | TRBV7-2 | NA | TGTGCCAGCCGGAACAGGCACGTCGTTTCCACTGAAGCTTTCTTT | CASRNRHVVSTEAFF
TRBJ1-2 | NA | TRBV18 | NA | TGTGCCAGCTCACCGGACGGGACCGCTAACTATGGCTACACCTTC | CASSPDGTANYGYTF
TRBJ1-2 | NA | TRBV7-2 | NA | TGTGCCAGCAGCTTATTAGGGGTTGTCGGCTACACCTTC | CASSLLGVVGYTF
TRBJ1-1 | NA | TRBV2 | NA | TGTGCCAGCAGTGAAGGGCGGCTGGTCCCTGAAGCTTTCTTT | CASSEGRLVPEAFF
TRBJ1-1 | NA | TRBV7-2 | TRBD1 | TGTGCCAGCAGCTGGGGGACAGGGCAGGAAACTGAAGCTTTCTTT | CASSWGTGQETEAFF
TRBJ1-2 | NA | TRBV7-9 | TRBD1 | TGTGCCAGCAGCCCTCGACAGGGTATTAATCATGGCTACACCTTC | CASSPRQGINHGYTF
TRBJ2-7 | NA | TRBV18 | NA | TGTGCCAGCTCACCACCGATAGACACCGAGCAGTACTTC | CASSPPIDTEQYF
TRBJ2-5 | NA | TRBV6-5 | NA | TGTGCCAGCAGTTATTTGCAGACCCAGTACTTC | CASSYLQTQYF
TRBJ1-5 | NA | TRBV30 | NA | TGTGCCTGGAGTGTGAGCATTGGGAGGGGCGCCCAGCATTTT | CAWSVSIGRGAQHF
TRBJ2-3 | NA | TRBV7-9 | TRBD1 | TGTGCCAGCAGCTCTACAGGGGCTAGCACAGATACGCAGTATTTT | CASSSTGASTDTQYF
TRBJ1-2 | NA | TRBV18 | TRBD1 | TGTGCCAGCTCACCACAGGGGGCAAGCGGTGGCTACACCTTC | CASSPQGASGGYTF
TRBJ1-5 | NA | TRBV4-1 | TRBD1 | TGCGCCAGCAGCCAAGAGGTACAGGGGGTGGGTCAGCCCCAGCATTTT | CASSQEVQGVGQPQHF
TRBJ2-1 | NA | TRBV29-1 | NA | TGCAGCGTTGGGGATCTGGCGGGCGTGGGGCTGTTCTTC | CSVGDLAGVGLFF
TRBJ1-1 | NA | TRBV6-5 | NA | TGTGCCAGCAGTTACTATAAGGGACCCGGTGAAGCTTTCTTT | CASSYYKGPGEAFF
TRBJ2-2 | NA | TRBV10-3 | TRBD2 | TGTGCCATCAGGGACGGGACTAGCGGGCCCTGGGAGAGAAGGACCGGGGAGCTGTTTTTT | CAIRDGTSGPWERRTGELFF
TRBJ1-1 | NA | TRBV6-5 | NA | TGTGCCAGCAGTTACTCCACATCCACTGAAGCTTTCTTT | CASSYSTSTEAFF
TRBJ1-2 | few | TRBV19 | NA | TGTGCCAGTAGTGCGCCATCTGACAGGAATGGCTACACCTTC | CASSAPSDRNGYTF
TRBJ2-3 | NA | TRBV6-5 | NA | TGTGCCAGCAGCTACAGCTCCACAGATACGCAGTATTTT | CASSYSSTDTQYF
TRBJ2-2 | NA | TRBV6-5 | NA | TGTGCCAGCAGTTACGGGGAATTCACCGGGGAGCTGTTTTTT | CASSYGEFTGELFF
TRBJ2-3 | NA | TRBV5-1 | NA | TGCGCCAGCAGACCTAGCTCTAGCACAGATACGCAGTATTTT | CASRPSSSTDTQYF
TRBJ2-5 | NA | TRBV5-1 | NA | TGCGCCAGCAGCTTGGGGCTAAAAGAGACCCAGTACTTC | CASSLGLKETQYF
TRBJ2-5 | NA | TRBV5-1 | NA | TGCGCCAGCAGCTTGCAGACAGGCCAAGAGACCCAGTACTTC | CASSLQTGQETQYF
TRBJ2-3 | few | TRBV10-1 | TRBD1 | TGCGCCAGCAGTCCGCTCTCGGCGGGACAGGTAGATACGCAGTATTTT | CASSPLSAGQVDTQYF
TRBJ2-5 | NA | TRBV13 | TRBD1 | TGTGCCAGCAGCCCCTGGGGACAGACAACCAGGTCCGACGTGAAAGAGACCCAGTACTTC | CASSPWGQTTRSDVKETQYF
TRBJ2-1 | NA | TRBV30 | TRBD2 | TGTGCCTGGAGTGGGGGACTAGCCTACAATGAGCAGTTCTTC | CAWSGGLAYNEQFF
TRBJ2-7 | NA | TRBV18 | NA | TGTGCCAGCTCACGGGAGACGTCCTACGAGCAGTACTTC | CASSRETSYEQYF
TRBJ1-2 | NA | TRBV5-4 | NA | TGTGCCAGCAGCTCTTCCGGGGGGCCCAGGCAGGGAGCTAACTATGGCTACACCTTC | CASSSSGGPRQGANYGYTF
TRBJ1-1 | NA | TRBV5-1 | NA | TGCGCCAGCAGCGGGGGAGGGTTAAACACTGAAGCTTTCTTT | CASSGGGLNTEAFF
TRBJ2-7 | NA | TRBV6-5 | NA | TGTGCCAGCAGTTACTCTGATCCGGGCGAGCAGTACTTC | CASSYSDPGEQYF
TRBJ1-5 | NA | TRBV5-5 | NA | TGTGCCAGCAGCTTGGTCGGGGGGGACTCCAATCAGCCCCAGCATTTT | CASSLVGGDSNQPQHF
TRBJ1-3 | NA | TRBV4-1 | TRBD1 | TGCGCCAGCAGCCAACCGACAGGGGGCGCGGGAAACACCATATATTTT | CASSQPTGGAGNTIYF
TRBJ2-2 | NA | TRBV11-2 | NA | TGTGCCAGCAGCTTCCCAAACGACTGGGGGTCGAACACCGGGGAGCTGTTTTTT | CASSFPNDWGSNTGELFF